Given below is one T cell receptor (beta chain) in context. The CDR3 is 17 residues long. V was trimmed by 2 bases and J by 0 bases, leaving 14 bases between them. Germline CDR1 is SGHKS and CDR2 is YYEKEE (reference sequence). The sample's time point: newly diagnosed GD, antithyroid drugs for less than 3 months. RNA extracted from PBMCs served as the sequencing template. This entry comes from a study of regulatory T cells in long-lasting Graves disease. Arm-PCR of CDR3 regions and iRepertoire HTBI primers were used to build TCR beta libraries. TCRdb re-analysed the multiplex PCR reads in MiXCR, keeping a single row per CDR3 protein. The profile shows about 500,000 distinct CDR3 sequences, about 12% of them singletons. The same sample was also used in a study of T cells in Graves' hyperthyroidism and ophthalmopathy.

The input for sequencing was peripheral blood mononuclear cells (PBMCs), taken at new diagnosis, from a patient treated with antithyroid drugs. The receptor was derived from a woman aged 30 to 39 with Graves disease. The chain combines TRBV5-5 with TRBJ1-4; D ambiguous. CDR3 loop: CASSFSGSRATNEKLFF. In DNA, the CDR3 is TGTGCCAGCAGCTTTTCAGGCAGTCGAGCAACTAATGAAAAACTGTTTTTT.